The source of this T cell receptor (beta chain) is a study of shared clonotypes between healthy human individuals. Germline trimming cut 3 bases from V and 2 bases from J; bases unmatched to any gene: 8. In germline, CDR1 is LNHDA, CDR2 SQIVND (reference sequence). The CDR3 loop spans 16 amino acids. Libraries were prepared by immunoSEQ multiplex PCR; TCRdb keeps only in-frame clonotypes and omits some of them. This table has 2 million to 2.5 million clones, 85% to 95% appearing once. The sample comprised naive CD4+ T cells from PBMCs. The subset: CD45RA+ positively selected. The receptor was derived from a young man in good health. Some clones in this sample may be carry-over from other donors' samples. The rearrangement uses TRBV19 and TRBJ2-3; 7 bases align to TRBD2. Here the CDR3 reads CASSIIAGVITDTQYF. The CDR3 DNA follows: TGTGCCAGTAGTATTATCGCGGGAGTCATCACAGATACGCAGTATTTT.